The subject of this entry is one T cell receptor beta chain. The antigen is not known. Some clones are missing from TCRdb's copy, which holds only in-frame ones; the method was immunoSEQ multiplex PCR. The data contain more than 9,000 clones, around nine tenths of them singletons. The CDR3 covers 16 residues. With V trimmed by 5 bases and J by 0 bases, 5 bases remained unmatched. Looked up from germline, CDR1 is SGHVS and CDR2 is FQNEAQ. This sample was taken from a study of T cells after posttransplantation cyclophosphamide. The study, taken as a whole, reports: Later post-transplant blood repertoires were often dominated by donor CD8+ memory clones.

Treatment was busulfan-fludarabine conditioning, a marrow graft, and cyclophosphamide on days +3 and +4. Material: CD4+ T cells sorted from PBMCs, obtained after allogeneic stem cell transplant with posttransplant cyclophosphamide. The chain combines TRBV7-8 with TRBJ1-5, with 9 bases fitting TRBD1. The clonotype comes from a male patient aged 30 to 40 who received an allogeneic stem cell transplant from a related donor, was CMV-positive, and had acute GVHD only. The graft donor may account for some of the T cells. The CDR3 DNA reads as TGTGCCAGCAGCCCCGGGACAGGGCATAGCAATCAGCCCCAGCATTTT. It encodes CASSPGTGHSNQPQHF.